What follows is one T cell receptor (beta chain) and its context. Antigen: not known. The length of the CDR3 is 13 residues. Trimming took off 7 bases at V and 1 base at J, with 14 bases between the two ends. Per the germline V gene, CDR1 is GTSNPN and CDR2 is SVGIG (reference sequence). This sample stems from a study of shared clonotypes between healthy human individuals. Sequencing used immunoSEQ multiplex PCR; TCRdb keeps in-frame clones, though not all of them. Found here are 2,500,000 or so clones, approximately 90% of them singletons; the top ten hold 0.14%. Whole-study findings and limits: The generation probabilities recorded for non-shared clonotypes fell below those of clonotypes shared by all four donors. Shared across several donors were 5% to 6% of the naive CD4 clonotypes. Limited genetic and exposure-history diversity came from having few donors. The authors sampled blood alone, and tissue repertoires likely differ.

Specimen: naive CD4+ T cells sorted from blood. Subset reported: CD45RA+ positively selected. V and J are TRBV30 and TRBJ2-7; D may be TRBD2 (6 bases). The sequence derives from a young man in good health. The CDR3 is CAFLSGDSYEQYF. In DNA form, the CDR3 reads TGTGCCTTTCTTTCGGGGGATTCCTACGAGCAGTACTTC. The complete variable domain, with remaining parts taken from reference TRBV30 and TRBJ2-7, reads SQTIHQWPATLVQPVGSPLSLECTVEGTSNPNLYWYRQAAGRGLQLLFYSVGIGQISSEVPQNLSASRPQDRQFILSSKKLLLSDSGFYLCAFLSGDSYEQYFGPGTRLTVT.